The rows below give T cell receptor beta chains drawn from one sample of a study of read filtering for tumor transcriptome and immune sequencing. MiXCR was run by TCRdb on the reads, yielding one entry per CDR3 protein. The sample yields 65,000 or so distinct CDR3 sequences, 15% to 20% seen once. Sequencing input: a population of CD138-negative cells sorted from bone marrow. Every receptor here comes from a donor older than 35 with multiple myeloma. Each CDR3 is given with its conserved first and last residue. The D gene is left open where the match is weak.

>TRBV12-5|-|TRBJ2-3
CASGLGRGRSDTQYF
>TRBV5-1|-|TRBJ2-1
CASSLGGGAANEQFF
>TRBV6-5|-|TRBJ2-7
CASKTQGWNYEQYF
>TRBV5-1|-|TRBJ2-1
CASSLVRGANEQFF
>TRBV14|-|TRBJ2-7
CASSHQGCCSYEQYF
>TRBV29-1|-|TRBJ2-5
CSVEEVEYQETQYF
>TRBV7-8|TRBD2|TRBJ2-1
CASSLETSGRSYNEQFF
>TRBV7-3|-|TRBJ2-1
CASSQQGGDEQFF
>TRBV28|-|TRBJ1-1
CASWGPGLNTEAFF
>TRBV29-1|-|TRBJ2-5
CSVDVDSGETQYF
>TRBV3-1|TRBD2|TRBJ2-3
CASSQEGLAGGPWPDTQYF
>TRBV9|-|TRBJ2-5
CASSVGGRRPQETQYF
>TRBV7-9|TRBD2|TRBJ2-7
CASSLKRDDSYEQYF
>TRBV29-1|TRBD2|TRBJ2-1
CSGGLAGGYNEQFF
>TRBV19|-|TRBJ2-3
CASSPNPDTDTQYF
>TRBV30|-|TRBJ1-1
CAWMTGHMNTEAFF
>TRBV11-2|TRBD2|TRBJ2-2
CASSHGLAGGSGELFF
>TRBV13|-|TRBJ2-7
CASSWGKDIPYEQYF
>TRBV29-1|-|TRBJ1-1
CSVGLNTEAFF
>TRBV30|TRBD2|TRBJ2-1
CAWNVPAGGSYNEQSF
>TRBV4-2|-|TRBJ2-2
CASSQVEILDTGELFF
>TRBV10-3|TRBD2|TRBJ2-7
CAISDASGTAYEQYF
>TRBV5-1|-|TRBJ1-2
CASSLVGRRGEASYGYTF
>TRBV5-4|-|TRBJ2-1
CASSGELTRGEQFF
>TRBV7-3|TRBD2|TRBJ2-1
CASSLTVSRLAGLPYNEQFF
>TRBV11-2|-|TRBJ2-7
CASSFGAGRYEQNF
>TRBV7-8|TRBD2|TRBJ2-5
CASSPRSGKWETQYF
>TRBV24-1|-|TRBJ2-3
CATSEGPDTQYF
>TRBV9|TRBD2|TRBJ2-3
CASSALAGGPDTQYF
>TRBV20-1|-|TRBJ2-5
CSARALGSRETQYF
>TRBV20-1|-|TRBJ1-2
CSARLPGRSNYGYTF
>TRBV28|-|TRBJ2-2
CASSPPLQGHTGELFF
>TRBV20-1|-|TRBJ1-1
CSARVREVGKTEAFF
>TRBV10-1|-|TRBJ2-1
CASTGGDEWNEQFF
>TRBV12-3/TRBV12-4|TRBD1|TRBJ1-4
CASTVTGDDEKLFF